These T cell receptor beta chains were read from a single sample in a study of neurological immune-mediated disorders. MiXCR, run by TCRdb on the 5' RACE reads, gives a single entry per CDR3 protein. The table records fewer than 85,000 distinct CDR3 sequences, 4.3% of them present only once. Input material: PBMCs. These receptors all come from a woman aged 55-75 years with multiple sclerosis. Each CDR3 is given with its conserved first and last residue. Fields, in order: clone size, J gene, V gene, D gene, CDR3 DNA, CDR3 protein. D genes are given only for firm matches. Expanded clones are given a class, and other clones once, few, many or no size at all.

>many|TRBJ2-1|TRBV15|TRBD2
TGTGCCACCAGCAGAGATGGCCAGCGGGGGGCCAATGAGCAGTTCTTC
CATSRDGQRGANEQFF
>many|TRBJ2-7|TRBV5-1|TRBD1
TGCGCCAGCAGCTTGCGATCGGGAAAACAGACAGGGAGCTCCTACGAGCAGTACTTC
CASSLRSGKQTGSSYEQYF
>many|TRBJ2-2|TRBV5-1|-
TGCGCCAGCAGCGGAAGTTCACGGACCGGCACCGGGGAGCTGTTTTTT
CASSGSSRTGTGELFF
>many|TRBJ2-7|TRBV20-1|TRBD1
TGCAGTGCAAGAACCCCGGACAGGGTCTACGAGCAGTACTTC
CSARTPDRVYEQYF
>many|TRBJ1-1|TRBV12-3/TRBV12-4|-
TGTGCCAGCAGTTTTTGGGGGTCGAACACTGAAGCTTTCTTT
CASSFWGSNTEAFF
>many|TRBJ1-2|TRBV5-1|-
TGCGCCAGCAGCGAAGACCCCAATAACTATGGCTACACCTTC
CASSEDPNNYGYTF
>-|TRBJ1-1|TRBV27|-
TGTGCCAGCAGTTTTTGGGGGCCTCAAGGGACTGAAGCTTTCTTT
CASSFWGPQGTEAFF
>many|TRBJ2-2|TRBV6-5|-
TGTGCCAGCAGTTACACACCCGGGGAGCTGTTTTTT
CASSYTPGELFF
>many|TRBJ1-1|TRBV9|TRBD1
TGTGCCAGCAGCGTAGCAGGGGGGAGCACTGAAGCTTTCTTT
CASSVAGGSTEAFF
>many|TRBJ1-4|TRBV5-1|-
TGCGCCAGCAGCCCGAGACAGGCAACTAATGAAAAACTGTTTTTT
CASSPRQATNEKLFF
>many|TRBJ1-6|TRBV18|-
TGTGCCAGCTCACTTCACAGGGACTCACCCCTCCACTTT
CASSLHRDSPLHF
>many|TRBJ2-3|TRBV20-1|TRBD1
TGCAGTGCTCGACAGGGGGCGCCCACAGATACGCAGTATTTT
CSARQGAPTDTQYF
>-|TRBJ2-2|TRBV7-9|-
TGTGCCGGAGGCGCGGGGGCGAACACCGTGGAGCTGTTTTTT
CAGGAGANTVELFF
>many|TRBJ2-7|TRBV7-8|-
TGTGCCAGCCGGGCAGAGATCACCTACGAGCAGTACTTC
CASRAEITYEQYF
>many|TRBJ2-6|TRBV18|TRBD1
TGTGCCAGCTCACCCGGACAGGCTGGGGCCAACGTCCTGACTTTC
CASSPGQAGANVLTF
>many|TRBJ1-2|TRBV5-1|-
TGCGCCAGCACCTCCGGCGTCACGGACTATGGCTACACCTTC
CASTSGVTDYGYTF
>many|TRBJ2-3|TRBV18|-
TGTGCCAGCTCACCTGACAATACGCAGTATTTT
CASSPDNTQYF
>many|TRBJ2-2|TRBV29-1|-
TGCAGCGTTGAAGGCAGGGCTGGGGAGCTGTTTTTT
CSVEGRAGELFF
>many|TRBJ1-2|TRBV20-1|-
TGCAGTGCTGATATTGTCCTTCCTTATGGCTACACCTTC
CSADIVLPYGYTF
>many|TRBJ1-4|TRBV6-5|-
TGTGCCAGCAGATCCCAAACGGGGAGGGTAACTAATGAAAAACTGTTTTTT
CASRSQTGRVTNEKLFF
>many|TRBJ2-7|TRBV28|-
TGTGCCAGCAGTTTAATCTACGAGCAGTACTTC
CASSLIYEQYF
>many|TRBJ2-6|TRBV20-1|-
TGCAGTGCTAGACAACAGGGCAACGTCCTGACTTTC
CSARQQGNVLTF
>many|TRBJ2-1|TRBV20-1|-
TGCAGTGCTAGCGGGGGTGGGGAGCAGTTCTTC
CSASGGGEQFF